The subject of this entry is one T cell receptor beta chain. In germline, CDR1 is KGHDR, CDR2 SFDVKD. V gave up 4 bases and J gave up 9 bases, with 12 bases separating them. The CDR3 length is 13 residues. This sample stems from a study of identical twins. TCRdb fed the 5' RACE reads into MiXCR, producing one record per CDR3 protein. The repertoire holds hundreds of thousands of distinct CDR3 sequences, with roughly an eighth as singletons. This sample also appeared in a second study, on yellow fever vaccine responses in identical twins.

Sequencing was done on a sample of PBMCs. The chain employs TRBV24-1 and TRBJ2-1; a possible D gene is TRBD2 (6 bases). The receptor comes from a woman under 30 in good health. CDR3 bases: TGTGCCACCAGTGACTCTTATAGCGGTGAGCAGTTCTTC. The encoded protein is CATSDSYSGEQFF.